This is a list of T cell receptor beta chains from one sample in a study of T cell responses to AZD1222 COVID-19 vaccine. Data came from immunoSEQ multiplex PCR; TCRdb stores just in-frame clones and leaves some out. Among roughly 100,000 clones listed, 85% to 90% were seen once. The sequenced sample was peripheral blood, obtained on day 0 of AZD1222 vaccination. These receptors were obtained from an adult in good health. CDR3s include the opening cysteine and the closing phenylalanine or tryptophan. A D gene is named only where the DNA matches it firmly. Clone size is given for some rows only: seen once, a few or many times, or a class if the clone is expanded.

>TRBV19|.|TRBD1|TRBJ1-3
CASKPDRGIGNTIYF
TGTGCCAGTAAACCGGACAGGGGGATCGGAAACACCATATATTTT
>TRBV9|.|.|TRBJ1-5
CASSGGRYSNQPQHF
TGTGCCAGCAGCGGGGGACGGTATAGCAATCAGCCCCAGCATTTT
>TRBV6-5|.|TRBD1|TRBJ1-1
CASSYGRGRGEAFF
TGTGCCAGCAGTTACGGCAGGGGGCGCGGGGAAGCTTTCTTT
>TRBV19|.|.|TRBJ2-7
CASSIGSFGLYEQYF
TGTGCCAGTAGTATAGGGTCATTCGGGCTCTACGAGCAGTACTTC
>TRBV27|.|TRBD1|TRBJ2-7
CASSFGTGRYEQYF
TGTGCCAGCAGTTTCGGGACAGGGCGCTACGAGCAGTACTTC
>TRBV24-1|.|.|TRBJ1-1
CATSDNREAFF
TGTGCCACCAGTGACAACAGAGAAGCTTTCTTT
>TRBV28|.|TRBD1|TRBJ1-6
CASSLRQGNSPLHF
TGTGCCAGCAGTCTCCGACAGGGTAATTCACCCCTCCACTTT
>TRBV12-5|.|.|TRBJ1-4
CATGQTNEKLFF
TGTGCTACCGGTCAAACTAATGAAAAACTGTTTTTT
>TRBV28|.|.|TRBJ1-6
CASSFSHSPLHF
TGTGCCAGCAGTTTTTCCCATTCACCCCTCCACTTT
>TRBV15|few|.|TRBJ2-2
CATSRGSRSRTGELFF
TGTGCCACCAGCAGAGGGTCGCGTTCTAGGACCGGGGAGCTGTTTTTT
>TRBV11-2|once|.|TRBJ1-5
CASSLIRDQPQHF
TGTGCCAGCAGCTTAATCCGGGATCAGCCCCAGCATTTT
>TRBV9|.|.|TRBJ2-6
CASSVGLLGTGANVLTF
TGTGCCAGCAGCGTAGGATTATTGGGGACTGGGGCCAACGTCCTGACTTTC
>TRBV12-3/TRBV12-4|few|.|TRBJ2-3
CASLRGQDTQYF
TGTGCCAGCCTCCGGGGACAAGATACGCAGTATTTT
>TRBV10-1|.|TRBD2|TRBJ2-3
CASSAPPGDLAGTDTQYF
TGCGCCAGCAGTGCTCCCCCGGGGGACCTAGCGGGGACAGATACGCAGTATTTT
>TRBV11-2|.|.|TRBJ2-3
CASSLEGTDTQYF
TGTGCCAGCAGCTTAGAAGGGACCGATACGCAGTATTTT
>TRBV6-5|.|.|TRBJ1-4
CASSQRNEKLFF
TGTGCCAGCAGTCAAAGGAATGAAAAACTGTTTTTT
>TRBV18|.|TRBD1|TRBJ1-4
CASSPMGQPTNEKLFF
TGTGCCAGCTCACCAATGGGACAGCCAACTAATGAAAAACTGTTTTTT
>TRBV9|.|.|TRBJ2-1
CASSVGITGYNEQFF
TGTGCCAGCAGCGTAGGGATAACGGGTTACAATGAGCAGTTCTTC
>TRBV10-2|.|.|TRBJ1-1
CASSRGGQRYTEAFF
TGCGCCAGCAGTCGAGGGGGGCAAAGGTACACTGAAGCTTTCTTT
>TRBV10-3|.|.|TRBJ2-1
CAISDSRVISYNEQFF
TGTGCCATCAGTGACTCAAGGGTAATCTCCTACAATGAGCAGTTCTTC
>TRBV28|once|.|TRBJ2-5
CASSSPWAQETQYF
TGTGCCAGCAGTTCTCCATGGGCACAAGAGACCCAGTACTTC
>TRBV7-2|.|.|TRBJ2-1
CASSLFGSEQFF
TGTGCCAGCAGCTTATTTGGGAGTGAGCAGTTCTTC
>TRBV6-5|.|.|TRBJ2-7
CASTPGPYEQYF
TGTGCCAGCACCCCAGGACCCTACGAGCAGTACTTC
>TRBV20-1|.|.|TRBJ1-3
CSASPPGGLTGNTIYF
TGCAGTGCTAGTCCCCCCGGGGGGCTAACTGGAAACACCATATATTTT
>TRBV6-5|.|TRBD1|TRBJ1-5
CASSYRQGEWPQHF
TGTGCCAGCAGTTATCGACAGGGGGAATGGCCCCAGCATTTT
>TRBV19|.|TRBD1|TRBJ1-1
CASSMQGAAEAFF
TGTGCCAGTAGTATGCAGGGGGCGGCTGAAGCTTTCTTT
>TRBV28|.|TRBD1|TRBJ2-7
CASSTGTGFYEQYF
TGTGCCAGCAGTACCGGGACAGGCTTCTACGAGCAGTACTTC
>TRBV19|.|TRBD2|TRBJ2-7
CASSITGGYEQYF
TGTGCCAGTAGTATCACGGGGGGCTACGAGCAGTACTTC
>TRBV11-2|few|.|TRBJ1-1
CASSYQTGGNTEAFF
TGTGCCAGCAGCTATCAAACCGGGGGGAACACTGAAGCTTTCTTT
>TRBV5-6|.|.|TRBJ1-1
CASSRGVVGTEAFF
TGTGCCAGCAGCCGAGGGGTAGTTGGCACTGAAGCTTTCTTT
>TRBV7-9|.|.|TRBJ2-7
CASSDLKVYEQYF
TGTGCCAGCAGCGATTTGAAGGTCTACGAGCAGTACTTC
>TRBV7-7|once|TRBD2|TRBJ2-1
CASSLEAGGGGNEQFF
TGTGCCAGCAGCTTAGAAGCGGGAGGAGGTGGCAATGAGCAGTTCTTC
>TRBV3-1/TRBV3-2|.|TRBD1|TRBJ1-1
CASSQVRDRGSEAFF
TGTGCCAGCAGCCAAGTCCGGGACAGGGGTTCCGAAGCTTTCTTT
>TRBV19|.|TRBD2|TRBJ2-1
CASTLAGGQTYNEQFF
TGTGCCAGTACCTTAGCGGGAGGCCAAACCTACAATGAGCAGTTCTTC
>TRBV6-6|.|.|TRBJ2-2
CASTGVATGELFF
TGTGCCAGCACGGGGGTTGCCACCGGGGAGCTGTTTTTT
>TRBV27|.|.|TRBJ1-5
CASSPSGGGSYNQPQHF
TGTGCCAGCAGTCCCTCCGGGGGGGGGTCTTACAATCAGCCCCAGCATTTT